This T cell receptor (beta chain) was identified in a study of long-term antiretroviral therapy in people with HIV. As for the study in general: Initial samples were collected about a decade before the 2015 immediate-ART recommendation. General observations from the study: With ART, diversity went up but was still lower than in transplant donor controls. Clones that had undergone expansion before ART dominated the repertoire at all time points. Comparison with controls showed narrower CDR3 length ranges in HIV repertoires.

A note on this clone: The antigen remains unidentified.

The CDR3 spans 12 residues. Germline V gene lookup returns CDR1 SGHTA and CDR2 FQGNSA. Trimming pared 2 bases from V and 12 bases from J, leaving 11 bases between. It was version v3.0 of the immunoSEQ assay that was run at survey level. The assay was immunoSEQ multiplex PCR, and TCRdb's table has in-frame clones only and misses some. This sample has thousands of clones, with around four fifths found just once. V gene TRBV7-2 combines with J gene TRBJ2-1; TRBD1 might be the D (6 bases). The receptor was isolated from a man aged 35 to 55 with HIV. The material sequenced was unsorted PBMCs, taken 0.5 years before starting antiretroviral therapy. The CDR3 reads CASSLPGVRQFF. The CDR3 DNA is TGTGCCAGCAGCTTACCAGGGGTCCGGCAGTTCTTC.